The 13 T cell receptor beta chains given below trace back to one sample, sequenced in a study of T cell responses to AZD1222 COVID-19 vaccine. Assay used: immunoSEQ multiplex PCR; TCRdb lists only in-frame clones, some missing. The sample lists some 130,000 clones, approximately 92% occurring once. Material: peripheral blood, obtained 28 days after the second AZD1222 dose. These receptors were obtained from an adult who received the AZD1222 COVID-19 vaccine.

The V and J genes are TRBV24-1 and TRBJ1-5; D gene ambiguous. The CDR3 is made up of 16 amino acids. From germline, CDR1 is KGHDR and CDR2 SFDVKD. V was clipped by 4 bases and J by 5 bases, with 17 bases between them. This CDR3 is CATSDSQRPGYQPQHF. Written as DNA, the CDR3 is TGTGCCACCAGTGACTCGCAGAGACCTGGGTATCAGCCCCAGCATTTT.

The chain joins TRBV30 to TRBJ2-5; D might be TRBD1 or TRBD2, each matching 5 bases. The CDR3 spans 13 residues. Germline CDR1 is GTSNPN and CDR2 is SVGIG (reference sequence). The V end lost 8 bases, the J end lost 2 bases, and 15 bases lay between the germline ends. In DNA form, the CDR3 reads TGTGCCCTATGGGACCTACTACAAGAGACCCAGTACTTC. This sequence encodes CALWDLLQETQYF.

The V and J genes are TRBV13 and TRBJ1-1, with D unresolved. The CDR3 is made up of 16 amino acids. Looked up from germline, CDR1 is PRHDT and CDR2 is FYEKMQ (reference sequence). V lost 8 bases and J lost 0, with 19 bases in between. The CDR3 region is CASQSQLRAMNTEAFF. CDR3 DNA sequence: TGTGCCAGCCAATCCCAGCTTCGTGCAATGAACACTGAAGCTTTCTTT.

The chain's CDR3 is CASTPGQHTGELFF. CDR3 nucleotides: TGTGCCAGCACCCCGGGACAGCACACCGGGGAGCTGTTTTTT. The V gene is TRBV5-4, the J gene TRBJ2-2, with TRBD1 identical over 7 bases. The V gene end was trimmed by 6 bases and the J gene end by 3 bases; junction bases not matched to a gene: 5. The CDR3 contains 14 residues. Germline assignment: CDR1 SGHNT and CDR2 YYREEE (reference sequence).

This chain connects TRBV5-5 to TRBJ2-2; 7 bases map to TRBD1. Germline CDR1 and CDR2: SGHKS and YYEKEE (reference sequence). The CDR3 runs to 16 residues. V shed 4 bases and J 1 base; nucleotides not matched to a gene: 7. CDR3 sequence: CASSLWGQRNTGELFF. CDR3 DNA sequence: TGTGCCAGCAGCCTCTGGGGACAGAGGAACACCGGGGAGCTGTTTTTT.

CDR3 coding DNA: TGTGCCAGCAGTTTATTTCCGGGAGTCCATAATTCACCCCTCCACTTT. Its translation is CASSLFPGVHNSPLHF. The chain links TRBV27 to TRBJ1-6; no clear D. Deletions cut 1 base from V and 5 bases from J, with 12 bases between. The CDR3 is 16 residues long. From germline, CDR1 is MNHEY and CDR2 SMNVEV (reference sequence).

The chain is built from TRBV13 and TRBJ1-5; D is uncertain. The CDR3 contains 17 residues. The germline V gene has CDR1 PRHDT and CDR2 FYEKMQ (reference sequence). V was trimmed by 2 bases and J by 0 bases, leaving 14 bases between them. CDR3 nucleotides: TGTGCCAGCAGCTTACAGGTAGGGAGCTATAGCAATCAGCCCCAGCATTTT. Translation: CASSLQVGSYSNQPQHF.

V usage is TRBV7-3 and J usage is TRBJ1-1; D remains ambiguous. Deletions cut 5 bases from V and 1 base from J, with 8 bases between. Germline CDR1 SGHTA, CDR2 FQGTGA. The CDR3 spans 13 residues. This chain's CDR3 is CASSKERNTEAFF. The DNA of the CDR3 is TGTGCCAGCAGCAAAGAAAGGAACACTGAAGCTTTCTTT.

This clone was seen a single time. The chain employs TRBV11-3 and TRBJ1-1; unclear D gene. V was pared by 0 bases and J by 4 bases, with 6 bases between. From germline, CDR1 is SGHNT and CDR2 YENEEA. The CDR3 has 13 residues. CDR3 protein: CASSLDPATEAFF. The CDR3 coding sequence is TGTGCCAGCAGCTTAGACCCAGCCACTGAAGCTTTCTTT. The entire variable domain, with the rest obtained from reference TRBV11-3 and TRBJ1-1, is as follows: EAGVVQSPRYKIIEKKQPVAFWCNPISGHNTLYWYLQNLGQGPELLIRYENEEAVDDSQLPKDRFSAERLKGVDSTLKIQPAELGDSAVYLCASSLDPATEAFFGQGTRLTVV.

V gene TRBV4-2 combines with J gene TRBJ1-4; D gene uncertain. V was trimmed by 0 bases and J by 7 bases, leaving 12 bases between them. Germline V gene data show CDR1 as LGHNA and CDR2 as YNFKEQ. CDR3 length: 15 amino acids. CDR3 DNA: TGTGCCAGCAGCCAAGATTCCCCCAGGAGTGAAAAACTGTTTTTT. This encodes CASSQDSPRSEKLFF.

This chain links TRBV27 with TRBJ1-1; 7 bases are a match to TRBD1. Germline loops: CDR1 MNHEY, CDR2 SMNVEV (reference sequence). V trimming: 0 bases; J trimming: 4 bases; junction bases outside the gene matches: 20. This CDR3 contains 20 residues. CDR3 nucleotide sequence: TGTGCCAGCAGTTTATCTCGAGGGAGGGGCTACAGGGGCCTCCCCACTGAAGCTTTCTTT. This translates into CASSLSRGRGYRGLPTEAFF.

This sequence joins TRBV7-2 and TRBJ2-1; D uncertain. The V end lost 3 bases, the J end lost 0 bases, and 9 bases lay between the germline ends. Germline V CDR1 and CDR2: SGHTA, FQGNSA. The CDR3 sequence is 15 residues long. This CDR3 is CASSFTESSYNEQFF. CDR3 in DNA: TGTGCCAGCAGCTTCACAGAGAGCTCCTACAATGAGCAGTTCTTC. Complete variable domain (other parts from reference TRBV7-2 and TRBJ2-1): GAGVSQSPSNKVTEKGKDVELRCDPISGHTALYWYRQSLGQGLEFLIYFQGNSAPDKSGLPSDRFSAERTGGSVSTLTIQRTQQEDSAVYLCASSFTESSYNEQFFGPGTRLTVL.

This CDR3 is CASSPQTGAFFHYGYTF. CDR3 bases: TGTGCCAGCAGCCCCCAGACAGGGGCTTTTTTTCACTATGGCTACACCTTC. The chain links TRBV7-9 to TRBJ1-2; 8 nucleotides line up with TRBD1. The germline V gene encodes CDR1 SEHNR and CDR2 FQNEAQ (reference sequence). The CDR3 extends over 17 amino acids. V lost 5 bases and J lost 3; bases outside the gene matches: 14. Full variable domain (remainder filled in from reference TRBV7-9 and TRBJ1-2): DTGVSQNPRHKITKRGQNVTFRCDPISEHNRLYWYRQTLGQGPEFLTYFQNEAQLEKSRLLSDRFSAERPKGSFSTLEIQRTEQGDSAMYLCASSPQTGAFFHYGYTFGSGTRLTVV.